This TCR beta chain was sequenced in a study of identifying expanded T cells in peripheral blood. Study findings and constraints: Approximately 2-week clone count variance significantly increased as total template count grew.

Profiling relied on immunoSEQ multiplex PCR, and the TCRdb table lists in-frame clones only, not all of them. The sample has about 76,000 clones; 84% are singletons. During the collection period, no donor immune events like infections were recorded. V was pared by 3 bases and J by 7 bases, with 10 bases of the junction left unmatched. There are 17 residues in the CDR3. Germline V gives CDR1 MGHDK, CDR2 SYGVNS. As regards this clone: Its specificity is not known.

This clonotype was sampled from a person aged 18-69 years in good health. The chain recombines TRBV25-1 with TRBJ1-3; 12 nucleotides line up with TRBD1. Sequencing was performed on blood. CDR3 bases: TGTGCCAGCAGTGAGTTCTTCCTGGGACAGGGGGCGAACACCATATATTTT. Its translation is CASSEFFLGQGANTIYF. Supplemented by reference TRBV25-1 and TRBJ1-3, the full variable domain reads EADIYQTPRYLVIGTGKKITLECSQTMGHDKMYWYQQDPGMELHLIHYSYGVNSTEKGDLSSESTVSRIRTEHFPLTLESARPSHTSQYLCASSEFFLGQGANTIYFGEGSWLTVV.